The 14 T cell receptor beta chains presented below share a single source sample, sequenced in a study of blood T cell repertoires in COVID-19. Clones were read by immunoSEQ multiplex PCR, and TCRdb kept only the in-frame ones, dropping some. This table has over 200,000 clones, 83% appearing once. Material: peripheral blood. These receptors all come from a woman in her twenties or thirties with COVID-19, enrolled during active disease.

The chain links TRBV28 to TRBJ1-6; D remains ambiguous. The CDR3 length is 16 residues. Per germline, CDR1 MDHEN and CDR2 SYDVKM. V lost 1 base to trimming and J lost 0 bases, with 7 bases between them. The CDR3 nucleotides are TGTGCCAGCAGTTTATTACAGAGCTCCTATAATTCACCCCTCCACTTT. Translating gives CASSLLQSSYNSPLHF.

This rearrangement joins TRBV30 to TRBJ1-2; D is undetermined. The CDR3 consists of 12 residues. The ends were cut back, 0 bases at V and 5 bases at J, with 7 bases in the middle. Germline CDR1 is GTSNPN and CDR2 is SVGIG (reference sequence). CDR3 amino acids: CAWSVPQYGYTF. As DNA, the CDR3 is TGTGCCTGGAGTGTACCACAGTATGGCTACACCTTC. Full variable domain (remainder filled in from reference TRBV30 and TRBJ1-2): SQTIHQWPATLVQPVGSPLSLECTVEGTSNPNLYWYRQAAGRGLQLLFYSVGIGQISSEVPQNLSASRPQDRQFILSSKKLLLSDSGFYLCAWSVPQYGYTFGSGTRLTVV.

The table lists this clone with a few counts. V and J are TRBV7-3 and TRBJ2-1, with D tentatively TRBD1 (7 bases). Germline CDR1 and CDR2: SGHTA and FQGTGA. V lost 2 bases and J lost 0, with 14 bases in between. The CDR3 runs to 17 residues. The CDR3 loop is CASSLLPGGPSYNEQFF. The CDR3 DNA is TGTGCCAGCAGCTTACTACCAGGGGGGCCCTCCTACAATGAGCAGTTCTTC. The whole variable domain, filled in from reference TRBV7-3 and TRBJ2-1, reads GAGVSQTPSNKVTEKGKYVELRCDPISGHTALYWYRQSLGQGPEFLIYFQGTGAADDSGLPNDRFFAVRPEGSVSTLKIQRTERGDSAVYLCASSLLPGGPSYNEQFFGPGTRLTVL.

As DNA, the CDR3 is TGTGCCAGCAGTGGCCAGGGGTGGAATGAGCAGTTCTTC. Amino acids: CASSGQGWNEQFF. This chain joins TRBV2 and TRBJ2-1; D is perhaps TRBD1 (6 bases). Germline CDR1 and CDR2: SNHLY and FYNNEI. V was trimmed by 4 bases and J by 7 bases, leaving 11 bases between them. The CDR3 runs 13 residues.

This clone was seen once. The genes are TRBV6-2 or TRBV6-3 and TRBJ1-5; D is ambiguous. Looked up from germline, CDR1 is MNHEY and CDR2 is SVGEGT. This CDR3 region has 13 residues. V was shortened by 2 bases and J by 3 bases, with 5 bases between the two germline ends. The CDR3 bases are TGTGCCAGCAGTTACAGCCTCAATCAGCCCCAGCATTTT. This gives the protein CASSYSLNQPQHF.

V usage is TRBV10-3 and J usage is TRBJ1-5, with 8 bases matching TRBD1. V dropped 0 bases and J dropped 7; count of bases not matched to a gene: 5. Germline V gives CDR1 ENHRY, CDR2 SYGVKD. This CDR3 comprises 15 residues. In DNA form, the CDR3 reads TGTGCCATCAGTGAGTCCTACAGGGGGGGACAGCCCCAGCATTTT. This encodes CAISESYRGGQPQHF.

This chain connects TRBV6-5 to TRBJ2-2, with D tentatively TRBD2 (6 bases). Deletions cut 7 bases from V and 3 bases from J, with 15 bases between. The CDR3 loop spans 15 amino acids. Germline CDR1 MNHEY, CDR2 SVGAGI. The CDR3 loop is CASKRGRLDTGELFF. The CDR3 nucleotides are TGTGCCAGCAAACGTGGGAGGTTGGACACCGGGGAGCTGTTTTTT.

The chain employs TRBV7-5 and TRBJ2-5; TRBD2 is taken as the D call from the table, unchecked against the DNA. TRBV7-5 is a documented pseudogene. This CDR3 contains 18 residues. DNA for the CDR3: TGTGCCAGAAGCTTAGATCGGGGGACTAGCGAACCGGAGGAGACCCAGTACTTC. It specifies CARSLDRGTSEPEETQYF.

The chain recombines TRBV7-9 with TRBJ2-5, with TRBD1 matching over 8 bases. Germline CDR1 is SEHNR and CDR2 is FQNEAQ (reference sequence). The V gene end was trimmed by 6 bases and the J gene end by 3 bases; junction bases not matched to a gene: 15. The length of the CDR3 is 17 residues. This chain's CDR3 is CASRLTGVRGTKETQYF. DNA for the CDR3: TGTGCCAGCAGGTTGACAGGGGTCCGGGGGACGAAAGAGACCCAGTACTTC.

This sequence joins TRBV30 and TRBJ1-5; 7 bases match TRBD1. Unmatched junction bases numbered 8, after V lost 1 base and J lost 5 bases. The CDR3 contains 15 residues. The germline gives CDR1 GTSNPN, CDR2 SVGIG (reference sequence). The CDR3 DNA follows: TGTGCCTGGAGTGCCCTGACAGGGAAGGATCAGCCCCAGCATTTT. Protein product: CAWSALTGKDQPQHF.

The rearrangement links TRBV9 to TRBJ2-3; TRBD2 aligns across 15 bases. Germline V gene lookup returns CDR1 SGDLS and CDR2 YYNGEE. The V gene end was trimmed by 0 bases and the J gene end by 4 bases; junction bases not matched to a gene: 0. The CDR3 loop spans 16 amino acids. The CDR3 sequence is CASSVGTSGGADTQYF. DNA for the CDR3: TGTGCCAGCAGCGTAGGGACTAGCGGGGGGGCAGATACGCAGTATTTT.

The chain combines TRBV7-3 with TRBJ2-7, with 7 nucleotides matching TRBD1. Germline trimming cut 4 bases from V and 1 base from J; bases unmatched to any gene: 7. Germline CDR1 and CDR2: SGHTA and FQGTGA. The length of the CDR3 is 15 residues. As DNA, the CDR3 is TGTGCCAGCAGCTCTGGACCGGGACAGTCCTACGAGCAGTACTTC. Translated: CASSSGPGQSYEQYF.

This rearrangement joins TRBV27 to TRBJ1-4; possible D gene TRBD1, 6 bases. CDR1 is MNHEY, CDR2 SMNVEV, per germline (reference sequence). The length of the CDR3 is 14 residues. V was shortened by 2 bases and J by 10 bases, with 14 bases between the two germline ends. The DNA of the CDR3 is TGTGCCAGCAGTTTAACCCAGGGGACGGGAAAACTGTTTTTT. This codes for CASSLTQGTGKLFF.

The CDR3 DNA follows: TGTGCCAGCAGTCCGGGACAGGGTATCTCTGGAAACACCATATATTTT. It translates to CASSPGQGISGNTIYF. The gene calls are TRBV28 and TRBJ1-3, with TRBD1 identical over 9 bases. The V gene's germline CDR1 is MDHEN and CDR2 SYDVKM. This CDR3 comprises 16 residues. The J segment lost 0 bases and the V segment lost 5 bases, leaving 5 bases of the junction unmatched.